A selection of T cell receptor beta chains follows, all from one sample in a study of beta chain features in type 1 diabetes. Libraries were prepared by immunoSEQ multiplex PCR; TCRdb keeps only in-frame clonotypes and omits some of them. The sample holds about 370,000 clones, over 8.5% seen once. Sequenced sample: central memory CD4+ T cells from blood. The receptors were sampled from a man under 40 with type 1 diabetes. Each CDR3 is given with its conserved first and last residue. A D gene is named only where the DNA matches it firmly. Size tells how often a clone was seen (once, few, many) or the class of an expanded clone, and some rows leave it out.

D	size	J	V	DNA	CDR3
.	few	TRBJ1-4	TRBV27	TGTGCCAGCAGTCCCAGGACGGCTAGAAATGAAAAACTGTTTTTT	CASSPRTARNEKLFF
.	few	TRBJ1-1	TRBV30	TGTGCCTGGGGGGGGTGGACTGAAGCTTTCTTT	CAWGGWTEAFF
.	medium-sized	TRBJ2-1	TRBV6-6	TGTGCCAGCAGAACCGGGCCGCACAATGAGCAGTTCTTC	CASRTGPHNEQFF
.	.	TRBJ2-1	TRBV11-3	TGTGCCAGCAGCTTAGGGGGGGCGGCATACAATGAGCAGTTCTTC	CASSLGGAAYNEQFF
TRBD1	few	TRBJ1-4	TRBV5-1	TGCGCCAGCAGCCCGGGACAGGATCATGAAAAACTGTTTTTT	CASSPGQDHEKLFF
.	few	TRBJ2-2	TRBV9	TGTGCCAGCAGCGCCGAATCCGGGGAGCTGTTTTTT	CASSAESGELFF
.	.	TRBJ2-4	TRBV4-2	TGTGCCAGCAGCCCCCAGGCGGGAGCCAAAAACATTCAGTACTTC	CASSPQAGAKNIQYF
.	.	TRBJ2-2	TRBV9	TGTGCCAGCAGCGTAGACGTGGAGGCATTCACCGGGGAGCTGTTTTTT	CASSVDVEAFTGELFF
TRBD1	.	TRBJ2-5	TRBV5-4	TGTGCCAGCAGCGTCGGACAGGGGGCGGGTGGAGAGACCCAGTACTTC	CASSVGQGAGGETQYF
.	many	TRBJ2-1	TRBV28	TGTGCCAGCAGTTTATATACGAATGAGCAGTTCTTC	CASSLYTNEQFF
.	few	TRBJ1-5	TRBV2	TGTGCCAGCAGTGAACAGGGTAGTGACAATCAGCCCCAGCATTTT	CASSEQGSDNQPQHF
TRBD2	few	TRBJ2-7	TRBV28	TGTGCCAGCAGTTTATGGGGTGGCGGGAGGACGTACGAGCAGTACTTC	CASSLWGGGRTYEQYF
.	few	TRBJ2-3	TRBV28	TGTGCCAGCAGAGGTTCCTCTTGGGACGCAAGAAAAAATACGCAGTATTTT	CASRGSSWDARKNTQYF
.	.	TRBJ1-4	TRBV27	TGTGCCAGCAGTTCATTCCCCGAAAAACCGTTTTTT	CASSSFPEKPFF
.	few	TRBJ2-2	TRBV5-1	TGCGCCAGCAGCTTTAGGGTCAGGGCCGGGGAGCTGTTTTTT	CASSFRVRAGELFF
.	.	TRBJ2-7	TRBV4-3	TGCGCCAGCAGCTGGTTGGAGGGTCCCTACGAGCAGTACTTC	CASSWLEGPYEQYF
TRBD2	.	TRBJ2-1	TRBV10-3	TGTGCCATCAGTATGGGAGGAAATACCGGGACTAGTTCCCTGAATGAGCAGTTCTTC	CAISMGGNTGTSSLNEQFF
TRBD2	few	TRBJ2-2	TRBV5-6	TGTGCCAGCAGCTTGACCGGGACTAGCTCCGGGGAGCTGTTTTTT	CASSLTGTSSGELFF
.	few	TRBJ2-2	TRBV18	TGTGCCAGCTCACGGGGTACGGACACCGGGGAGCTGTTTTTT	CASSRGTDTGELFF
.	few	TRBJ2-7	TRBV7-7	TGTGCTAGCAGCTTAGCGCTAGGGGTGTACGAGCAGTACTTC	CASSLALGVYEQYF
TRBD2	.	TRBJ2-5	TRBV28	TGTGCCAGCAGTTTTGAGCGGGAAGGAGAGACCCAGTACTTC	CASSFEREGETQYF
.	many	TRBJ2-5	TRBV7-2	TGTGCCAGCAGCTTCGCCGCCGAGGAGACCCAGTACTTC	CASSFAAEETQYF
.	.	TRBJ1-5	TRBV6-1	TGTGCCAGCAGTCGGGGGGTCTATAGCAATCAGCCCCAGCATTTT	CASSRGVYSNQPQHF
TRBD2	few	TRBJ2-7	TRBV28	TGTGCCAGCCGAGGACCCGGGACTAGCGGGAGTGGCCACGAGCAGTACTTC	CASRGPGTSGSGHEQYF
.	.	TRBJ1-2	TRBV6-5	TGTGCCAGCAGCCAGACAGGAGGGAGGAACGGCTACACCTTC	CASSQTGGRNGYTF
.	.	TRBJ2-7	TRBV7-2	TGTGCCAGCAACATAGGGAACGGGAGATCGGGGGAGCAGTACTTC	CASNIGNGRSGEQYF
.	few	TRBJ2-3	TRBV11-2	TGTGCCAGCAGCTTAGGGGATACGCAGTATTTT	CASSLGDTQYF
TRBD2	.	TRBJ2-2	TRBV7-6	TGTGCCAGCAGCTGGGGACTAGCGGGTAACACCGGGGAGCTGTTTTTT	CASSWGLAGNTGELFF
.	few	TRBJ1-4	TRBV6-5	TGTGCCAGCAGGCTGGGACGGGGTGAAAAACTGTTTTTT	CASRLGRGEKLFF
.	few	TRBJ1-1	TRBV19	TGTGCCAGTAGTATCTCCGGACGGAACACTGAAGCTTTCTTT	CASSISGRNTEAFF
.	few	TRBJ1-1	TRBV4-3	TGCGCCAGCAGCCAAGATGGGTCGGACAGCCGAAGTTGGAACACTGAAGCTTTCTTT	CASSQDGSDSRSWNTEAFF
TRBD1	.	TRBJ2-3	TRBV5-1	TGCGCCAGCAGCTATGGACAGGGACCAGCTACAGATACGCAGTATTTT	CASSYGQGPATDTQYF
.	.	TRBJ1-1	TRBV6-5	TGTGCCAGCAGTGCACTGGGAGGAGGGAACACTGAAGCTTTCTTT	CASSALGGGNTEAFF
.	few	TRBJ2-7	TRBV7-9	TGTGCCAGCAGCTTCGGAGGGGCCTACGAGCAGTACTTC	CASSFGGAYEQYF
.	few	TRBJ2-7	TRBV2	TGTGCCAGCAGTGGGCCTAGCTACGAGCAGTACTTC	CASSGPSYEQYF
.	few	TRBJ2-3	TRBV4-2	TGTGCCAGCAGCCAAGATAGTCAAGGGGCGAGCACAGATACGCAGTATTTT	CASSQDSQGASTDTQYF
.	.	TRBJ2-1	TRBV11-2	TGTGCCAGCAGCTCCCTTGCTACATACAATGAGCAGTTCTTC	CASSSLATYNEQFF
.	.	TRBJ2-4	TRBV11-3	TGTGCCAGCAGCTTGGCGTCCGAAGCCAAAAACATTCAGTACTTC	CASSLASEAKNIQYF
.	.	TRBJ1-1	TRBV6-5	TGTGCCAGCAGTGATCCAGGGACTGAAGCTTTCTTT	CASSDPGTEAFF
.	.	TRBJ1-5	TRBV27	TGTGCCAGCAGTGAAGGGGGGCAGCAGCCCCAGCATTTT	CASSEGGQQPQHF
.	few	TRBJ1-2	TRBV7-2	TGTGCCAGCAGCCAAGGGACATCCTATAACTATGGCTACACCTTC	CASSQGTSYNYGYTF
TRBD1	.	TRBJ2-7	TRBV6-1	TGTGCCAGCAGTTCATTGGACAGGGGCTACGAGCAGTACTTC	CASSSLDRGYEQYF
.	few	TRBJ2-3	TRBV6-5	TGTGCCAGCAGAAGACAGGTCGAGACAGATACGCAGTATTTT	CASRRQVETDTQYF
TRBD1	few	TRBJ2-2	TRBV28	TGTGCCAGCAACCTACAGGGGTCCGGGGAGCTGTTTTTT	CASNLQGSGELFF
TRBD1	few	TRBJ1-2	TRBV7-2	TGTGCCAGCAGGAGACAGGGAGCCTATGGCTACACCTTC	CASRRQGAYGYTF
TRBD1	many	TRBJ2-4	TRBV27	TGTGCCAGCAGTTTACTCTCGGGACAGGGTTCCAAAAACATTCAGTACTTC	CASSLLSGQGSKNIQYF
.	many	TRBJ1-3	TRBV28	TGTGCCAGCAGTTTGCCAGTCTCTGGAAACACCATATATTTT	CASSLPVSGNTIYF
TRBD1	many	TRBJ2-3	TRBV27	TGTGCCAGCCTCGGACAGGGGTGGTCAGATACGCAGTATTTT	CASLGQGWSDTQYF
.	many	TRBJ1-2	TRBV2	TGTGCCAGCGCGAGGGACTACTATGGCTACACCTTC	CASARDYYGYTF
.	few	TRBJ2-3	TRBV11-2	TGTGCCAGCAGCTTAGAGTGGGGGGCTGGCACAGATACGCAGTATTTT	CASSLEWGAGTDTQYF
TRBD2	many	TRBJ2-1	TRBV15	TGTGCCACCAGCAGAGAACTAGCGGGAGCCAATGAGCAGTTCTTC	CATSRELAGANEQFF
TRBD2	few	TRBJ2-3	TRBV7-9	TGTGCCAGCAGGTTGACTAGCGGGCCGCCTGGCACGCAGTATTTT	CASRLTSGPPGTQYF
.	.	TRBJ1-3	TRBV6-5	TGTGCCAGCAGTTACTCAAGGGAACACACCATATATTTT	CASSYSREHTIYF
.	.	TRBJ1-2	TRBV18	TGTGCCAGCTCACCAAGGCGCGATTATGGCTACACCTTC	CASSPRRDYGYTF
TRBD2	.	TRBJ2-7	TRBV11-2	TGTGCCAGCAGCTTAGAGGTAGCGGGATGGTACGAGCAGTACTTC	CASSLEVAGWYEQYF
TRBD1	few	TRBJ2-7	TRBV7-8	TGTGCCAGCAGCTTAAGTCCGGGACAGGGGGGCTACGAGCAGTACTTC	CASSLSPGQGGYEQYF
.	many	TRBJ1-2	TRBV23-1	TGCGCCAGCAGTCAATCGTGGCAAGAGGGGCCTTATGGCTACACCTTC	CASSQSWQEGPYGYTF
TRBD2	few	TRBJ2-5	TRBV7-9	TGTGCCAGCACACCTAGCGGGAGGGTAGGAGAGACCCAGTACTTC	CASTPSGRVGETQYF
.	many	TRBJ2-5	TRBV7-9	TGTGCCAGCATTATGCGGGCTGGAAGAGAGACCCAGTACTTC	CASIMRAGRETQYF